This T cell receptor beta chain was found in a study of T-cell reconstitution after alpha-beta-depleted transplantation in children. This CDR3 spans 18 amino acids. From germline, CDR1 is MNHEY and CDR2 SMNVEV (reference sequence). Trimming removed 3 bases from V and 2 bases from J; junction bases left unmatched: 14. Unique molecular identifiers were incorporated into the prepared TCRbeta library. TCRdb re-analysed the PCR reads in MiXCR, keeping a single row per CDR3 protein. The sample has roughly 200,000 distinct CDR3 sequences, approximately 9% seen once. The chain links TRBV27 to TRBJ2-7; 9 nucleotides agree with TRBD1. The origin of this receptor is a human donor who donated a stem cell graft to a child with acute lymphoblastic leukemia. The input for sequencing was PBMCs from the stem cell graft donor, taken from the stem cell graft. The CDR3 region is CASSFSTTGTGTPYEQYF. The DNA for the CDR3 is TGTGCCAGCAGTTTCTCAACTACGGGGACAGGGACGCCCTACGAGCAGTACTTC.